These 22 T cell receptor beta chains originate from one sample sequenced in a study of cytomegalovirus exposure and HLA in healthy donors. Amplification used 60 Vbeta primers and 13 Jbeta primers. Data came from immunoSEQ multiplex PCR; TCRdb stores just in-frame clones and leaves some out. The table records about 100,000 clones, around 82% of them present only once. The sequencing sample was made of PBMCs. The receptors were sampled from a woman aged 55-75 years in good health and CMV-seronegative.

V is TRBV10-3 and J is TRBJ1-1; D call uncertain. Germline V gene sequence: CDR1 ENHRY, CDR2 SYGVKD. The ends were cut back, 4 bases at V and 11 bases at J, with 20 bases in the middle. This CDR3 comprises 14 residues. The CDR3 sequence is CAISAGSESKEAFF. DNA for the CDR3: TGTGCCATCAGTGCCGGCTCGGAGAGCAAGGAGGCTTTCTTT.

This chain uses TRBV5-1 with TRBJ2-5; 8 bases are a match to TRBD1. V was clipped by 0 bases and J by 4 bases; unmatched bases: 5. This CDR3 has 15 amino acids. Looked up from germline, CDR1 is SGHRS and CDR2 is YFSETQ. The DNA for the CDR3 is TGCGCCAGCAGCTTGGGGGCCAGGGGGCGAGAGACCCAGTACTTC. This sequence encodes CASSLGARGRETQYF. Supplemented by reference TRBV5-1 and TRBJ2-5, the full variable domain reads KAGVTQTPRYLIKTRGQQVTLSCSPISGHRSVSWYQQTPGQGLQFLFEYFSETQRNKGNFPGRFSGRQFSNSRSEMNVSTLELGDSALYLCASSLGARGRETQYFGPGTRLLVL.

This clone appeared a single time. The rearrangement links TRBV6-5 to TRBJ2-1, with 11 bases fitting TRBD1. The germline V gene has CDR1 MNHEY and CDR2 SVGAGI. The CDR3 has 15 residues. The V segment lost 4 bases and the J segment 7 bases; nucleotides outside the gene matches: 6. The CDR3 protein is CASSSLGQGENEQFF. DNA for the CDR3: TGTGCCAGCAGTTCCCTGGGACAGGGGGAGAATGAGCAGTTCTTC.

The rearrangement joins TRBV25-1 to TRBJ2-7; a possible D gene is TRBD2 (6 bases). CDR3 length equals 13 residues. V lost 1 base, J lost 3 bases, and 7 bases lay in between. CDR1 is MGHDK and CDR2 is SYGVNS in the germline V gene. CDR3 bases: TGTGCCAGCAGTGAATTGGGGGGCTACGAGCAGTACTTC. It is translated as CASSELGGYEQYF.

The sample holds a few counts of this clone. This rearrangement joins TRBV6-1 to TRBJ2-7; 13 nucleotides align to TRBD2. V was clipped by 0 bases and J by 6 bases; unmatched bases: 2. CDR3 length: 15 residues. CDR1 is MNHNS, CDR2 SASEGT, per germline. The CDR3 sequence: CASSEARLAGGEQYF. The CDR3 DNA is TGTGCCAGCAGTGAAGCGAGACTAGCGGGAGGCGAGCAGTACTTC.

As to this clone: The sample carries other DNA sequences with the same CDR3. CDR3 loop: CASSPTGQETQYF. CDR3 DNA: TGTGCCAGCTCACCTACAGGGCAAGAGACCCAGTACTTC. The chain recombines TRBV18 with TRBJ2-5; D is perhaps TRBD1 (6 bases). Germline values: CDR1 KGHSH, CDR2 LQKENI. The V gene lost 3 bases and the J gene lost 2 bases, with 7 bases spanning the gap. The CDR3 totals 13 residues.

The J gene is TRBJ2-5, the V gene TRBV5-1; 15 bases align to TRBD2. V trimming: 4 bases; J trimming: 5 bases; junction bases outside the gene matches: 3. CDR1 and CDR2 (germline): SGHRS, YFSETQ. The CDR3 has 15 residues. The CDR3 sequence is CASSLGTSGGETQYF. The CDR3 DNA is TGCGCCAGCAGCCTTGGGACTAGCGGGGGGGAGACCCAGTACTTC.

CDR3 bases: TGTGCCAGCAGAACTGGACAGAATCAGCCCCAGCATTTT. Protein sequence: CASRTGQNQPQHF. The chain uses TRBV6-5 and TRBJ1-5, with D maybe TRBD1 (6 bases). The germline gives CDR1 MNHEY, CDR2 SVGAGI. The CDR3 has 13 amino acids. V gave up 6 bases and J gave up 4 bases, with 10 bases separating them.

The chain couples TRBV9 to TRBJ2-1, with 9 bases identical to TRBD2. The ends lost 0 bases at V and 7 bases at J; junction bases unmatched: 8. This CDR3 is built from 16 residues. Germline assignment: CDR1 SGDLS and CDR2 YYNGEE. The CDR3 nucleotides read TGTGCCAGCAGCGTAGCGAGCGGGAGGCTGGGGAATGAGCAGTTCTTC. Translating it yields CASSVASGRLGNEQFF.

In this sample, this clone turned up once. The chain employs TRBV19 and TRBJ1-1, with D possibly TRBD1 on 5 matching bases. The germline CDR1 and CDR2 sequences are LNHDA and SQIVND (reference sequence). The length of the CDR3 is 15 residues. With 7 bases removed from V and 4 bases from J, the gap between germline ends came to 19 bases. The CDR3 sequence: CASTQPGTGGTEAFF. For the CDR3, the DNA is TGTGCCAGTACCCAACCGGGGACCGGGGGCACTGAAGCTTTCTTT.

The chain links TRBV19 to TRBJ1-1; TRBD1 matches 7 bases. From germline, CDR1 is LNHDA and CDR2 SQIVND (reference sequence). The CDR3 covers 15 residues. V was clipped by 3 bases and J by 6 bases; unmatched bases: 10. For the CDR3, the DNA is TGTGCCAGTAGTATTGCCCCCCAGGGGGTATCTGAAGCTTTCTTT. Translated, it gives CASSIAPQGVSEAFF. Filled out from reference TRBV19 and TRBJ1-1, the complete variable domain reads DGGITQSPKYLFRKEGQNVTLSCEQNLNHDAMYWYRQDPGQGLRLIYYSQIVNDFQKGDIAEGYSVSREKKESFPLTVTSAQKNPTAFYLCASSIAPQGVSEAFFGQGTRLTVV.

V usage is TRBV4-3 and J usage is TRBJ2-7, with D possibly TRBD1 on 5 matching bases. Trimming pared 0 bases from V and 4 bases from J, leaving 19 bases between. Germline V gives CDR1 LGHNA, CDR2 YSLEER. This CDR3 is 17 amino acids long. The CDR3: CASSQEILPDSSYEQYF. For the CDR3, the DNA is TGCGCCAGCAGCCAAGAAATCCTCCCAGACAGCAGTTACGAGCAGTACTTC.

This clone was recorded a few times. The DNA for the CDR3 is TGTGCCAGCAGTCAACGGCGGGGGGGCTTCATGAACACTGAAGCTTTCTTT. This translates into CASSQRRGGFMNTEAFF. The V and J genes are TRBV5-4 and TRBJ1-1, with D possibly being TRBD1 (6 bases). CDR3 length: 17 amino acids. The V and J ends lost 5 bases and 0 bases respectively, with 20 bases between them. The germline V gene has CDR1 SGHNT and CDR2 YYREEE (reference sequence).

V gene TRBV9 combines with J gene TRBJ2-5; D is perhaps TRBD2 (6 bases). Germline CDR1 reads SGDLS; CDR2 reads YYNGEE. The CDR3 extends over 15 amino acids. V lost 4 bases and J 6 bases, leaving 19 bases between the germline ends. The CDR3 spells CASSLSGGAGQTQYF. The CDR3 DNA reads TGTGCCAGCAGCCTTAGCGGTGGGGCGGGTCAGACCCAGTACTTC.

J is TRBJ2-3 and V is TRBV7-2; TRBD2 matches at 10 bases. With 2 bases clipped from V and 6 bases from J, the junction kept 8 bases outside the gene matches. CDR3 length: 16 amino acids. Per germline, CDR1 SGHTA and CDR2 FQGNSA. This CDR3 reads CASSLLPSGSQDTQYF. Here the CDR3 DNA reads TGTGCCAGCAGCTTACTCCCTAGCGGGAGTCAGGATACGCAGTATTTT.

This clone was seen a handful of times. The rearrangement links TRBV6-5 to TRBJ1-3, with D unresolved. The germline V and J ends were trimmed by 6 bases and 0 bases, with 12 bases remaining between them. The CDR3 consists of 15 residues. In germline, CDR1 is MNHEY, CDR2 SVGAGI. CDR3 sequence reads: CASSPEFDSGNTIYF. The DNA of the CDR3 is TGTGCCAGCAGCCCCGAGTTTGACTCTGGAAACACCATATATTTT.

The rearrangement links TRBV29-1 to TRBJ1-3; no definite D call. Germline CDR1 is SQVTM and CDR2 is ANQGSEA. V was shortened by 2 bases and J by 1 base, with 6 bases between the two germline ends. CDR3 size: 13 residues. The CDR3 bases are TGCAGCGTTGAATCGGTGTCTGGAAACACCATATATTTT. This translates into CSVESVSGNTIYF.

V gene TRBV6-6 combines with J gene TRBJ2-3, with 7 bases that match TRBD2. The V gene's germline CDR1 is MNHNY and CDR2 SVGAGI (reference sequence). V was pared by 4 bases and J by 1 base, with 5 bases of the junction left unmatched. The CDR3 runs 15 residues. In nucleotides, the CDR3 is TGTGCCAGCAGTTCAGCCAGCGGGGGCACAGATACGCAGTATTTT. Its translation: CASSSASGGTDTQYF.

The chain uses TRBV7-2 and TRBJ1-2; no clear D gene. This CDR3 has 17 residues. Trimming removed 5 bases from V and 2 bases from J, with 21 bases in between. Germline V gene data show CDR1 as SGHTA and CDR2 as FQGNSA. CDR3 bases: TGTGCCAGCAGCGCAACTCCGGGGTACGGGGTCAACTATGGCTACACCTTC. It codes for CASSATPGYGVNYGYTF. Full variable domain (remainder filled in from reference TRBV7-2 and TRBJ1-2): GAGVSQSPSNKVTEKGKDVELRCDPISGHTALYWYRQSLGQGLEFLIYFQGNSAPDKSGLPSDRFSAERTGGSVSTLTIQRTQQEDSAVYLCASSATPGYGVNYGYTFGSGTRLTVV.

The rearrangement links TRBV7-9 to TRBJ2-7, with unresolved D. CDR1 is SEHNR and CDR2 is FQNEAQ in the germline V gene (reference sequence). V was trimmed by 4 bases and J by 0 bases, leaving 16 bases between them. The CDR3 has 16 amino acids. CDR3 nucleotides: TGTGCCAGCAGCTCCCGCCCAGCAGGAAGCTCCTACGAGCAGTACTTC. Translation gives CASSSRPAGSSYEQYF.

The chain recombines TRBV29-1 with TRBJ1-1; no definite D call. Germline values: CDR1 SQVTM, CDR2 ANQGSEA. The V and J ends lost 5 bases and 10 bases respectively, with 14 bases between them. The CDR3 is 11 amino acids. CDR3: CSVFDGAGAFF. CDR3 sequence (DNA): TGCAGCGTTTTCGACGGCGCAGGAGCTTTCTTT.

This chain links TRBV7-2 with TRBJ2-1, with TRBD2 matching 8 bases. After removal of 5 bases from V and 2 bases from J, the junction contained 2 bases not matched to a gene. Germline V gene data show CDR1 as SGHTA and CDR2 as FQGNSA. The CDR3 contains 14 residues. The chain's CDR3 is CASSGSGTYNEQFF. DNA for the CDR3: TGTGCCAGCAGCGGTAGCGGGACCTACAATGAGCAGTTCTTC.